The 6 T cell receptor beta chains in this list originate from one sample, sequenced in a study of CD8 T cells in Susac syndrome. RNA, at about 0.5 to 1 ug, was reverse transcribed with random hexamers. TCRdb recomputed calls from the immunoSEQ multiplex PCR reads with MiXCR, one row per CDR3 protein. This table has under 200,000 distinct CDR3 sequences, 85% to 95% appearing once. Material for sequencing was CD4+ T cells from PBMCs. Source of these receptors: a human donor in good health.

The chain links TRBV7-9 to TRBJ2-1; D gene uncertain. The CDR3 is made up of 14 amino acids. Germline values: CDR1 SEHNR, CDR2 FQNEAQ (reference sequence). With 4 bases removed from V and 4 bases from J, the gap between germline ends came to 11 bases. In DNA, the CDR3 is TGTGCCAGCAGCTCCTCTTCAGCATACAATGAGCAGTTCTTC. Its protein is CASSSSSAYNEQFF.

The rearrangement joins TRBV3-1 to TRBJ2-2; D uncertain. Trimming removed 4 bases at V and 2 bases at J, with 20 bases between. Germline V gene lookup returns CDR1 LGHDT and CDR2 YNNKEL (reference sequence). The CDR3 contains 18 residues. CDR3 loop: CASSPSDSGDGNTGELFF. For the CDR3, the DNA is TGTGCCAGCAGCCCGTCGGATTCGGGCGACGGCAACACCGGGGAGCTGTTTTTT. Full variable domain (missing parts from reference TRBV3-1 and TRBJ2-2): DTAVSQTPKYLVTQMGNDKSIKCEQNLGHDTMYWYKQDSKKFLKIMFSYNNKELIINETVPNRFSPKSPDKAHLNLHINSLELGDSAVYFCASSPSDSGDGNTGELFFGEGSRLTVL.

This CDR3 reads CASRIEGLGFSVEQFF. CDR3 bases: TGCGCCAGCCGCATTGAGGGACTAGGATTTTCTGTGGAGCAGTTCTTC. This chain links TRBV5-1 with TRBJ2-1; TRBD2 agrees at 8 bases. CDR3 length equals 16 residues. The trim removed 7 bases at V and 10 bases at J, leaving 19 bases unmatched. Germline CDR1 reads SGHRS; CDR2 reads YFSETQ.

The chain employs TRBV29-1 and TRBJ1-2, with 8 positions matching TRBD1. Germline V gene lookup returns CDR1 SQVTM and CDR2 ANQGSEA. With V trimmed by 6 bases and J by 3 bases, 3 bases remained unmatched. The CDR3 loop spans 12 amino acids. CDR3 sequence reads: CSVPDRDYGYTF. The CDR3 DNA reads TGCAGCGTCCCGGACAGGGACTATGGCTACACCTTC.

The chain couples TRBV5-1 to TRBJ2-3; D is possibly TRBD2 (6 bases). The V end was cut by 6 bases, the J end by 1 base, with 9 bases between. The germline V gene has CDR1 SGHRS and CDR2 YFSETQ. The CDR3 runs to 13 residues. CDR3 bases: TGCGCCAGCACGGGGGTCGGCACAGATACGCAGTATTTT. This translates into CASTGVGTDTQYF.

V usage is TRBV20-1 and J usage is TRBJ2-7; a possible D gene is TRBD2 (6 bases). The V and J ends lost 1 base and 3 bases respectively, with 10 bases between them. CDR3 length: 13 residues. The V gene's germline CDR1 is DFQATT and CDR2 SNEGSKA (reference sequence). CDR3 sequence: CSARVQEGYEQYF. In DNA form, the CDR3 reads TGCAGTGCTAGAGTACAGGAGGGCTACGAGCAGTACTTC.